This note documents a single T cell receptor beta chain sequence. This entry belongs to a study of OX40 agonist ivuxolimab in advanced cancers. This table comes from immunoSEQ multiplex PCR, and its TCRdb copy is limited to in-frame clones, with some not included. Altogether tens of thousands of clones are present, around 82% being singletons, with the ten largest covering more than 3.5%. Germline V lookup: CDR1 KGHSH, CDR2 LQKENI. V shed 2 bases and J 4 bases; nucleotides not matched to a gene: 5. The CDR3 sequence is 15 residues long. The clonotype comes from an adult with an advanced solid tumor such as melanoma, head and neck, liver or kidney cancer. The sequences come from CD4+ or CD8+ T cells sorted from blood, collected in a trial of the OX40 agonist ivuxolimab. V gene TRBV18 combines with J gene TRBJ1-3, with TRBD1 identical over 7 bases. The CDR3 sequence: CASSPVPGGGNTIYF. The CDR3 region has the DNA TGTGCCAGCTCACCAGTGCCAGGGGGAGGAAACACCATATATTTT. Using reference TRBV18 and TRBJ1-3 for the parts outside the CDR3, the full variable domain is NAGVMQNPRHLVRRRGQEARLRCSPMKGHSHVYWYRQLPEEGLKFMVYLQKENIIDESGMPKERFSAEFPKEGPSILRIQQVVRGDSAAYFCASSPVPGGGNTIYFGEGSWLTVV.